These 17 T cell receptor beta chains were sequenced from one sample in a study of cytomegalovirus exposure and HLA in healthy donors. The PCR was carried out with 60 Vbeta primers and 13 Jbeta primers. Assay: immunoSEQ multiplex PCR; the TCRdb copy retains only in-frame clones and omits some. In all, the sample yields fewer than 150,000 clones. The sequenced sample consisted of PBMCs. The receptors were gathered from a man in his forties in good health and CMV-seronegative.

V usage is TRBV7-3 and J usage is TRBJ2-2, with D tentatively TRBD1 (6 bases). V was cut by 4 bases and J by 6 bases, with 6 bases left in between. Germline V lookup: CDR1 SGHTA, CDR2 FQGTGA. There are 12 residues in the CDR3. The CDR3 region has the DNA TGTGCCAGCAGCTACAGGGCCGGGGAGCTGTTTTTT. As protein: CASSYRAGELFF.

The chain couples TRBV15 to TRBJ1-3, with 8 bases aligning to TRBD1. CDR1 is LNHNV and CDR2 is YYDKDF in the germline V gene (reference sequence). V was clipped by 5 bases and J by 2 bases; unmatched bases: 2. The CDR3 is 14 residues long. The CDR3 region has the DNA TGTGCCACCAGCGTGACAGGGGCTGGAAACACCATATATTTT. As protein: CATSVTGAGNTIYF.

Points on this clone: Distinct nucleotide sequences in the sample also encode this CDR3. This sequence joins TRBV11-2 and TRBJ1-4; weak D call: TRBD1 (5 bases). V lost 6 bases and J lost 14, with 13 bases in between. The CDR3 loop spans 11 amino acids. CDR1 and CDR2 (germline): SGHAT, FQNNGV. CDR3 sequence reads: CASRSGPRLFF. The CDR3 DNA reads as TGTGCCAGCAGATCAGGGCCTAGGCTGTTTTTT.

The chain has TRBV5-1 and TRBJ1-6; tentative D call: TRBD1 (5 bases). This CDR3 is built from 15 residues. V shed 4 bases and J shed 9 bases, with 17 bases lying between them. The V gene's germline CDR1 is SGHRS and CDR2 YFSETQ. As DNA, the CDR3 is TGCGCCAGCAGCCCAGGGAACATTATACCTTCACCCCTCCACTTT. It is translated as CASSPGNIIPSPLHF.

J is TRBJ1-1 and V is TRBV5-4; D is ambiguous. Germline CDR1 SGHNT, CDR2 YYREEE (reference sequence). CDR3 size: 16 residues. V lost 5 bases and J lost 1, with 18 bases in between. CDR3 bases: TGTGCCAGCAGTCAAGGGTCGTCTCGGGGGAACACTGAAGCTTTCTTT. It translates to CASSQGSSRGNTEAFF.

The rearrangement joins TRBV11-1 to TRBJ1-2; a weak D match, TRBD1 (6 bases). V was cut by 4 bases and J by 1 base, with 16 bases left in between. CDR3 length: 16 residues. The germline V gene encodes CDR1 SGHAT and CDR2 FQDESV (reference sequence). CDR3 amino acids: CASSSAGAGVNYGYTF. The CDR3 nucleotides read TGTGCCAGCAGCTCGGCTGGGGCAGGGGTTAACTATGGCTACACCTTC.

Notes on this clone: This CDR3 is also generated by other DNA sequences in the sample. CDR3 coding DNA: TGTGCCAGCAGCTTAGGGACAGGGGGGGGTTACGAGCAGTACTTC. Translating gives CASSLGTGGGYEQYF. The chain employs TRBV7-2 and TRBJ2-7; 10 nucleotides agree with TRBD1. The CDR3 spans 15 residues. Germline values: CDR1 SGHTA, CDR2 FQGNSA. J gave up 4 bases and V 1 base, and 4 bases lay outside the gene matches.

As for this clone: The sample has other DNA sequences that encode this CDR3 too. The chain couples TRBV29-1 to TRBJ2-6, with 7 bases identical to TRBD1. Germline loops: CDR1 SQVTM, CDR2 ANQGSEA. The CDR3 runs 15 residues. V lost 4 bases, J lost 0 bases, and 3 bases stayed unmatched. CDR3 sequence: CSVGGTASGANVLTF. CDR3 nucleotides: TGCAGCGTTGGGGGGACAGCCTCTGGGGCCAACGTCCTGACTTTC.

Concerning this clone itself: An end of the junction does not agree with germline; a read error may underlie this. This same CDR3 is encoded by further DNA sequences in the sample. This chain connects TRBV19 to TRBJ1-1; unclear D gene. The length of the CDR3 is 11 residues. In germline, CDR1 is LNHDA, CDR2 SQIVND (reference sequence). The CDR3 DNA sequence: TGTGCCAGTAGTGCGGCGACTGAGGCTTTCTTT. This gives the protein CASSAATEAFF.

The rearrangement links TRBV2 to TRBJ1-1, with 7 bases identical to TRBD1. The CDR3 sequence is 13 residues long. The V segment lost 8 bases and the J segment 10 bases; nucleotides outside the gene matches: 13. Germline lookup yields CDR1 SNHLY and CDR2 FYNNEI. CDR3 loop: CASFTGAALGAFF. The CDR3, as DNA: TGTGCCAGCTTTACAGGGGCCGCCTTGGGAGCTTTCTTT. Together with reference TRBV2 and TRBJ1-1, the CDR3 gives the full variable domain: EPEVTQTPSHQVTQMGQEVILRCVPISNHLYFYWYRQILGQKVEFLVSFYNNEISEKSEIFDDQFSVERPDGSNFTLKIRSTKLEDSAMYFCASFTGAALGAFFGQGTRLTVV.

V gene TRBV4-3 combines with J gene TRBJ2-7; unclear D gene. Per germline, CDR1 LGHNA and CDR2 YSLEER. Deletions cut 1 base from V and 3 bases from J, with 13 bases between. The CDR3 spans 15 residues. The DNA of the CDR3 is TGCGCCAGCAGCCAAGGAAGTCCAAGGAGCTACGAGCAGTACTTC. This sequence encodes CASSQGSPRSYEQYF.

V and J are TRBV4-1 and TRBJ1-5; 8 bases are a match to TRBD1. CDR1 is MGHRA and CDR2 is YSYEKL in the germline V gene. Germline trimming cut 4 bases from V and 7 bases from J; bases unmatched to any gene: 3. The CDR3 has 13 amino acids. CDR3 DNA sequence: TGCGCCAGCAGCCGACAGGGGCTACAGCCCCAGCATTTT. It yields the protein CASSRQGLQPQHF.

The chain couples TRBV7-6 to TRBJ1-1, with TRBD1 matching 9 bases. Germline values: CDR1 SGHVS, CDR2 FNYEAQ. CDR3 length: 14 amino acids. V gave up 0 bases and J gave up 8 bases; unmatched junction bases: 4. CDR3 DNA sequence: TGTGCCAGCAGCTTAGCGACAGGGGGTTTAGAAGCTTTCTTT. This encodes CASSLATGGLEAFF.

The gene calls are TRBV18 and TRBJ1-1; the match to TRBD1 covers 9 bases. V was clipped by 3 bases and J by 11 bases; unmatched bases: 4. The CDR3 is 12 residues long. Germline loops: CDR1 KGHSH, CDR2 LQKENI. The CDR3 nucleotides read TGTGCCAGCTCACCTAGGACAGGGGAGGCTTTCTTT. Its protein product is CASSPRTGEAFF. The variable domain in full, completed from reference TRBV18 and TRBJ1-1, reads NAGVMQNPRHLVRRRGQEARLRCSPMKGHSHVYWYRQLPEEGLKFMVYLQKENIIDESGMPKERFSAEFPKEGPSILRIQQVVRGDSAAYFCASSPRTGEAFFGQGTRLTVV.

The rearrangement joins TRBV28 to TRBJ1-4; 9 bases line up with TRBD1. CDR3 length: 17 residues. The germline CDR1 and CDR2 sequences are MDHEN and SYDVKM. J was trimmed by 3 bases and V by 5 bases; bases with no gene match: 10. CDR3 sequence (DNA): TGTGCCAGCAGTGCCCTCGACAGGGGGGCGGCTAATGAAAAACTGTTTTTT. Its translation: CASSALDRGAANEKLFF. The full variable domain, with the rest looked up from reference TRBV28 and TRBJ1-4, is DVKVTQSSRYLVKRTGEKVFLECVQDMDHENMFWYRQDPGLGLRLIYFSYDVKMKEKGDIPEGYSVSREKKERFSLILESASTNQTSMYLCASSALDRGAANEKLFFGSGTQLSVL.

The chain links TRBV6-6 to TRBJ1-1; TRBD1 is a possible D gene (5 bases). In germline, CDR1 is MNHNY, CDR2 SVGAGI (reference sequence). V was pared by 5 bases and J by 5 bases, with 18 bases between. The CDR3 sequence is 15 residues long. CDR3 sequence: CASSPRGGWGTEAFF. The CDR3 nucleotides read TGTGCCAGCAGTCCCCGGGGGGGGTGGGGTACTGAAGCTTTCTTT.

V is TRBV5-6 and J is TRBJ1-4, with unresolved D. From germline, CDR1 is SGHDT and CDR2 YYEEEE. The CDR3 spans 14 residues. The V and J ends lost 3 bases and 10 bases respectively, with 16 bases between them. CDR3 loop: CASSSSPGEGKLFF. In DNA, the CDR3 is TGTGCCAGCAGCTCCAGCCCGGGCGAGGGAAAACTGTTTTTT.